The clone carrying this T cell receptor (beta chain) is classed as medium-sized. What it recognizes is unknown. Unique molecular identifiers were incorporated during preparation of the TCRbeta library. Each CDR3 protein is one row after TCRdb ran MiXCR on the PCR reads. The profile shows thousands of distinct CDR3 sequences, 15% to 20% of them singletons. This specimen comes from a study of T-cell reconstitution after alpha-beta-depleted transplantation in children. General observations from the study: Several hundred expanded graft clones reportedly gave rise to the alpha-beta T cells present about two months after transplant. Diversity of TCRbeta at day 60 was high in some patients, arising from surviving recipient T cells and thymic progenitors. Newly generated T cells supplied most T-cell counts and diversity one year post-transplant.

CDR1 and CDR2 from the germline V gene are SEHNR and FQNEAQ (reference sequence). The CDR3 covers 14 residues. The ends were cut back, 3 bases at V and 1 base at J, with 9 bases in the middle. This receptor was obtained from a male patient aged 2-10 years who had a stem cell transplant for acute lymphoblastic leukemia, so the T cells may come from the graft donor. V is TRBV7-9 and J is TRBJ1-1; unclear D gene. This specimen consisted of PBMCs, mostly from graft donor cells, obtained 180 days after TCRalphabeta/CD19-depleted stem cell transplant. The chain's CDR3 is CASSFSRKNTEAFF. Here the CDR3 DNA reads TGTGCCAGCAGCTTCTCTAGGAAGAACACTGAAGCTTTCTTT.